This TCR beta chain was obtained from a study of T-cell memory formation after mild COVID-19. The table lists this clonotype with a few counts. TCRdb fed the 5' RACE reads into MiXCR, producing one record per CDR3 protein. This sample has about 430,000 distinct CDR3 sequences, with approximately 25% found just once. CDR3 length equals 12 residues. The V end was cut by 5 bases, the J end by 14 bases, with 18 bases between. This chain joins TRBV12-3 or TRBV12-4 and TRBJ2-5; D is perhaps TRBD2 (6 bases). The TCR was taken from an adult woman who had mild COVID-19 (a few samples of this study predate the infection). Cell type and time point are not known. Source material: PBMCs or a T cell subset sorted from them (not recorded which). CDR3 in amino acids: CASSTLGGVSYF. Here the CDR3 DNA reads TGTGCCAGCAGTACCCTCGGGGGTGTGAGTTACTTC.